Presented here are 8 T cell receptor beta chains from one specimen sequenced in a study of shared clonotypes between healthy human individuals. Produced via immunoSEQ multiplex PCR; TCRdb's table is partial and in-frame only. The sample holds roughly 2.5 million clones, just over 90% seen once. Specimen: naive CD4+ T cells sorted from blood. The subset was: CD45RA+ positively selected. The receptor source for this set is a man younger than 35 in good health.

As to this clone: No conserved phenylalanine or tryptophan ends this CDR3, so it is likely a read error. Because the CDR3's place on the DNA is in doubt, the DNA is left out and the CDR3 is given as listed by TCRdb. The chain recombines TRBV5-4 with TRBJ1-2; the table's D gene call, TRBD1, was not cross checked with the DNA. Looked up from germline, CDR1 is SGHNT and CDR2 is YYREEE (reference sequence). The CDR3 is made up of 13 amino acids, end residues included. The CDR3 sequence is CASSLYDEGAPKT.

Concerning this clone itself: The sample has other DNA sequences that encode this CDR3 too. The chain links TRBV7-9 to TRBJ2-3; 9 bases match TRBD2. Germline V gene sequence: CDR1 SEHNR, CDR2 FQNEAQ (reference sequence). Germline trimming cut 5 bases from V and 3 bases from J; bases unmatched to any gene: 3. The CDR3 runs 14 residues. DNA for the CDR3: TGTGCCAGCAGCCGGCGGGGGGGGACAGATACGCAGTATTTT. This translates into CASSRRGGTDTQYF.

V is TRBV21-1 and J is TRBJ1-1; the table's TRBD1 call for D was not verified on the DNA. TRBV21-1 is tagged as a pseudogene. The CDR3 runs 16 residues. In DNA, the CDR3 is TGTGCCAGCAGCAAAGTGAGGAGGGGGCGTGACACTGAAGCTTTCTTT. Protein sequence: CASSKVRRGRDTEAFF.

This clone was counted once. The DNA of the CDR3 is TGTGCCAGCAGCTTCCGTCTCACGCGCGAAAAACTGTTTTTT. This codes for CASSFRLTREKLFF. The V gene is TRBV5-6, the J gene TRBJ1-4; D call uncertain. The germline gives CDR1 SGHDT, CDR2 YYEEEE. The V end lost 2 bases, the J end lost 8 bases, and 13 bases lay between the germline ends. The CDR3 consists of 14 residues.

The table lists this clone with a count of one. The gene calls are TRBV5-6 and TRBJ2-7, with TRBD1 matching over 7 bases. The CDR3 totals 11 residues. CDR1 SGHDT and CDR2 YYEEEE come from the germline V gene. V shed 6 bases, J shed 12 bases, and the junction held 9 bases outside the gene matches. The CDR3 coding sequence is TGTGCCAGCACCCTGATGGGACAGCTGTACTTC. Translation gives CASTLMGQLYF.

This rearrangement joins TRBV7-8 to TRBJ1-5; maybe TRBD1 (6 bases). The germline V gene has CDR1 SGHVS and CDR2 FQNEAQ. CDR3 length equals 15 residues. V was pared by 0 bases and J by 3 bases, with 9 bases between. Here the CDR3 DNA reads TGTGCCAGCAGCTTAGCTACAGGGTACAATCAGCCCCAGCATTTT. This translates into CASSLATGYNQPQHF.

CDR3 protein: CASSPRGENTGELFF. The CDR3 nucleotides are TGTGCCAGCAGCCCCCGAGGGGAGAACACCGGGGAGCTGTTTTTT. The chain recombines TRBV6-4 with TRBJ2-2; possibly TRBD1 or TRBD2 for D (5 bases each). The CDR3 runs to 15 residues. V shed 6 bases and J shed 1 base, with 12 bases lying between them. Germline values: CDR1 MRHNA, CDR2 SNTAGT.

The V and J genes are TRBV2 and TRBJ1-1, with D unresolved. CDR3 size: 11 residues. Germline V CDR1 and CDR2: SNHLY, FYNNEI. The germline V and J ends were trimmed by 3 bases and 11 bases, with 10 bases remaining between them. CDR3 loop: CASSEGPVAFF. CDR3 nucleotides: TGTGCCAGCAGTGAGGGCCCTGTCGCTTTCTTT.